The 27 T cell receptor beta chains presented below share a single source sample, sequenced in a study of blood T cells in healthy people across ages (dated by TCRdb to between 2015 and 2016). The library was built by means of 5' RACE. These reads were obtained on an Illumina HiSeq 2500. The second PCR ran for about 7 to 11 cycles and used a J-beta primer mix along with a sample-barcoded 5' primer. In-frame beta chains were kept once TCRdb had trimmed the public reads at Q25 with fastp and called clones with MiXCR. Entries that share a CDR3 protein sequence are merged under the most common genes and DNA. Counted in this sample were some 800,000 distinct CDR3 sequences; under 45% of them appeared once. Clones ranked in the top ten supply roughly 19% of the sample. Input material: blood. These receptors originate from a man aged 55 to 70 in good health.

The V and J genes are TRBV12-3 or TRBV12-4 and TRBJ2-2, with D tentatively TRBD1 (5 bases). V lost 5 bases, J lost 5 bases, and 15 bases lay in between. The length of the CDR3 is 15 residues. The CDR3 spells CASSPRQGGTGELFF. The CDR3 DNA follows: TGTGCCAGCAGTCCCCGGCAGGGCGGAACCGGGGAGCTGTTTTTT.

This chain joins TRBV20-1 and TRBJ1-5; D uncertain. With 0 bases removed from V and 6 bases from J, the gap between germline ends came to 12 bases. The CDR3 loop spans 14 amino acids. Looked up from germline, CDR1 is DFQATT and CDR2 is SNEGSKA (reference sequence). The CDR3 loop is CSARDKGYGQPQHF. CDR3 sequence (DNA): TGCAGTGCTAGAGATAAAGGGTATGGTCAGCCCCAGCATTTT.

The J gene is TRBJ2-1, the V gene TRBV5-1; no clear D gene. Germline V lookup: CDR1 SGHRS, CDR2 YFSETQ. The CDR3 runs 16 residues. V shed 0 bases and J shed 2 bases, with 12 bases lying between them. CDR3 in amino acids: CASSLAEPRAYNEQFF. The CDR3 DNA sequence: TGCGCCAGCAGCTTGGCGGAGCCCCGCGCCTACAATGAGCAGTTCTTC.

This clonotype was observed once. This chain connects TRBV6-6 to TRBJ1-4, with D hard to call. Germline V lookup: CDR1 MNHNY, CDR2 SVGAGI (reference sequence). Trimming took off 5 bases at V and 5 bases at J, with 9 bases between the two ends. The CDR3 totals 13 residues. DNA of the CDR3: TGTGCCAGCAGTCTCCGACCGAATGAAAAACTGTTTTTT. Translated: CASSLRPNEKLFF.

This clonotype has more than one count but fewer than ten. The chain uses TRBV5-1 and TRBJ2-7, with 7 bases identical to TRBD2. V lost 4 bases to trimming and J lost 5 bases; unmatched junction nucleotides: 9. The length of the CDR3 is 14 residues. Germline CDR1 SGHRS, CDR2 YFSETQ. The CDR3 DNA is TGCGCCAGCAGCCCCGTTCGTGGGAGGGACGAGCAGTACTTC. It encodes CASSPVRGRDEQYF.

The genes are TRBV3-1 and TRBJ1-6; a possible D gene is TRBD1 (6 bases). CDR1 and CDR2 from the germline V gene are LGHDT and YNNKEL (reference sequence). Trimming pared 4 bases from V and 9 bases from J, leaving 19 bases between. The length of the CDR3 is 16 residues. The CDR3 nucleotides read TGTGCCAGCAGCCCTCTTTGGAGGGGGGCAGGTTCACCCCTCCACTTT. Protein product: CASSPLWRGAGSPLHF.

This clonotype was observed a handful of times. This chain links TRBV29-1 with TRBJ2-7; 10 nucleotides agree with TRBD1. This CDR3 contains 14 residues. In germline, CDR1 is SQVTM, CDR2 ANQGSEA. V gave up 6 bases and J gave up 3 bases; unmatched junction bases: 8. This CDR3 reads CSVPLGQGGYEQYF. CDR3 sequence (DNA): TGCAGCGTACCCTTAGGACAGGGGGGCTACGAGCAGTACTTC.

The V call is TRBV10-3, the J call TRBJ2-3, with a possible D match to TRBD2 (5 bases). Per germline, CDR1 ENHRY and CDR2 SYGVKD. The V end was cut by 10 bases, the J end by 2 bases, with 19 bases between. The length of the CDR3 is 15 residues. In DNA, the CDR3 is TGTGCCAGTCTCCGGGGTGGTGGGGTCACAGATACGCAGTATTTT. Amino acids: CASLRGGGVTDTQYF.

V gene TRBV12-3 or TRBV12-4 combines with J gene TRBJ1-2, with D perhaps TRBD1 (5 bases). CDR3 size: 13 residues. V dropped 3 bases and J dropped 7 bases, with 12 bases sitting between them. The CDR3 is CASSFGAGRGYTF. The CDR3 nucleotides read TGTGCCAGCAGTTTCGGGGCAGGGCGTGGCTACACCTTC.

This clonotype was counted a single time. A junction boundary mismatches the germline segment, possibly from a read error. V usage is TRBV4-3 and J usage is TRBJ1-2; 8 bases are a match to TRBD1. The CDR3 extends over 16 amino acids. The germline CDR1 and CDR2 sequences are LGHNA and YSLEER. CDR3 sequence reads: CASSQGNSGTGYGCTF. The CDR3 DNA follows: TGCGCCAGCAGCCAAGGCAATTCCGGGACAGGATATGGCTGCACCTTC.

This clonotype has a handful of counts. This chain joins TRBV7-2 and TRBJ2-1; 8 bases agree with TRBD2. Trimming took 5 bases from V and 7 from J; bases not matched to a gene: 13. The germline gives CDR1 SGHTA, CDR2 FQGNSA. The CDR3 has 16 amino acids. DNA of the CDR3: TGTGCCAGCAGCAAAGGGTCGGGGGGGGGCCAGAATGAGCAGTTCTTC. This sequence encodes CASSKGSGGGQNEQFF.

The gene calls are TRBV20-1 and TRBJ1-4; D possibly corresponds to TRBD1 (6 bases). CDR3 size: 12 residues. Deletions cut 5 bases from V and 5 bases from J, with 9 bases between. The germline gives CDR1 DFQATT, CDR2 SNEGSKA (reference sequence). CDR3 nucleotide sequence: TGCAGTGCTGGACAGACGAATGAAAAACTGTTTTTT. Translation gives CSAGQTNEKLFF.

The rearrangement links TRBV6-2 or TRBV6-3 to TRBJ1-5, with a weak D call TRBD1 (5 bases). V gave up 6 bases and J gave up 5 bases, with 23 bases separating them. The CDR3 runs 17 residues. CDR1 and CDR2 from the germline V gene are MNHEY and SVGEGT. The CDR3 DNA reads as TGTGCCAGCAGCATCCCTCCATTGGGCGCGGGGGATCAGCCCCAGCATTTT. This translates into CASSIPPLGAGDQPQHF.

This clonotype has just a few counts. The chain is built from TRBV27 and TRBJ2-5; maybe TRBD2 (8 bases). The DNA matches TRBJ2-7 better at its end, which makes the J call doubtful. Germline V CDR1 and CDR2: MNHEY, SMNVEV (reference sequence). CDR3 length: 15 residues. In DNA form, the CDR3 reads TGTGCCAGCAGTTCCACGGGAGGGGGCACGGGCGAGCAGTACTTC. Translation: CASSSTGGGTGEQYF.

This clonotype appeared many times. The J gene is TRBJ2-5, the V gene TRBV20-1; D may match TRBD1 or TRBD2 (5 bases each). Per germline, CDR1 DFQATT and CDR2 SNEGSKA (reference sequence). Trimming took off 2 bases at V and 5 bases at J, with 12 bases between the two ends. The CDR3 is 13 amino acids. The CDR3 reads CSARWAGTETQYF. For the CDR3, the DNA is TGCAGTGCTAGATGGGCAGGGACGGAGACCCAGTACTTC.

Only a few counts were recorded for this clonotype. The chain uses TRBV15 and TRBJ2-7; tentatively, D is TRBD2 (6 bases). This CDR3 comprises 15 residues. The V gene's germline CDR1 is LNHNV and CDR2 YYDKDF (reference sequence). The V end was cut by 5 bases, the J end by 0 bases, with 14 bases between. Here the CDR3 DNA reads TGTGCCACCAGCGCGAGTCGGGGGTCCTCCTACGAGCAGTACTTC. It is translated as CATSASRGSSYEQYF. Full variable domain (outside the CDR3, taken from reference TRBV15 and TRBJ2-7): DAMVIQNPRYQVTQFGKPVTLSCSQTLNHNVMYWYQQKSSQAPKLLFHYYDKDFNNEADTPDNFQSRRPNTSFCFLDIRSPGLGDTAMYLCATSASRGSSYEQYFGPGTRLTVT.

The chain links TRBV29-1 to TRBJ2-5, with no clear D. This CDR3 spans 13 amino acids. CDR1 and CDR2 (germline): SQVTM, ANQGSEA. V lost 3 bases and J 0 bases, leaving 8 bases between the germline ends. CDR3 in amino acids: CSVDWSHQETQYF. CDR3 nucleotides: TGCAGCGTTGATTGGTCCCACCAAGAGACCCAGTACTTC.

This clonotype was found a few times. The gene calls are TRBV3-1 and TRBJ2-1; possible D gene TRBD2, 6 bases. The CDR3 totals 14 residues. Germline values: CDR1 LGHDT, CDR2 YNNKEL (reference sequence). Trimming took 7 bases from V and 10 from J, leaving 20 bases between them. CDR3 DNA: TGTGCCAGCAACACCGGGACTTCGTTGGGCGAGCAGTTCTTC. This encodes CASNTGTSLGEQFF.

This clonotype has only a few counts. The rearrangement uses TRBV10-3 and TRBJ2-7; tentatively, D is TRBD2 (6 bases). The end of the DNA fits TRBJ2-5 better, so the J call may be wrong. The germline V gene encodes CDR1 ENHRY and CDR2 SYGVKD. The CDR3 covers 13 residues. The CDR3 sequence is CATSGEFLETQYF. The CDR3 DNA is TGTGCCACCTCGGGAGAGTTTCTGGAGACCCAGTACTTC.

The rearrangement joins TRBV7-3 to TRBJ2-3; D might be TRBD2 (7 bases). Germline V gene data show CDR1 as SGHTA and CDR2 as FQGTGA. V lost 4 bases, J lost 7 bases, and 18 bases lay in between. CDR3 length: 15 residues. The CDR3, as DNA: TGTGCCAGCAGCTCAGGGGCGGGGGAGGCATATACGCAGTATTTT. The encoded protein is CASSSGAGEAYTQYF.

The chain recombines TRBV11-3 with TRBJ2-1; 7 bases are a match to TRBD1. Germline lookup yields CDR1 SGHNT and CDR2 YENEEA. V shed 4 bases and J 8 bases; nucleotides not matched to a gene: 8. This CDR3 is built from 14 residues. The CDR3 nucleotides read TGTGCCAGCAGCTATAACCCTCAGGGGGATGAGCAGTTCTTC. Translating it yields CASSYNPQGDEQFF.

The V call is TRBV20-1, the J call TRBJ2-1, with TRBD1 as a possible D gene (6 bases). The length of the CDR3 is 11 residues. The V and J ends lost 6 bases and 8 bases respectively, with 11 bases between them. Per germline, CDR1 DFQATT and CDR2 SNEGSKA (reference sequence). CDR3 DNA: TGCAGTGCGGAAACAGGGCATGAGCAGTTCTTC. Residues: CSAETGHEQFF.

The rearrangement links TRBV5-1 to TRBJ1-4, with D possibly matching TRBD1 (5 bases). V shed 0 bases and J shed 7 bases, with 13 bases lying between them. CDR1 is SGHRS and CDR2 is YFSETQ in the germline V gene. This CDR3 region has 15 residues. CDR3 sequence: CASSLEGRYGEKLFF. The CDR3 coding sequence is TGCGCCAGCAGCTTGGAGGGGAGGTATGGTGAAAAACTGTTTTTT.

The J gene is TRBJ2-3, the V gene TRBV29-1, with 9 bases that match TRBD1. CDR3 length: 14 residues. CDR1 is SQVTM and CDR2 is ANQGSEA in the germline V gene. Germline trimming cut 7 bases from V and 4 bases from J; bases unmatched to any gene: 9. The CDR3 nucleotides read TGCAGCGCGTCACAACAGGGGGCGGCAGATACGCAGTATTTT. Translated: CSASQQGAADTQYF.

The rearrangement uses TRBV7-9 and TRBJ2-7, with TRBD1 matching 7 bases. Trimming removed 1 base from V and 2 bases from J; junction bases left unmatched: 8. The CDR3 consists of 16 residues. The germline V gene has CDR1 SEHNR and CDR2 FQNEAQ (reference sequence). The CDR3: CASSLGGTESAYEQYF. CDR3 bases: TGTGCCAGCAGCTTAGGGGGGACAGAATCCGCCTACGAGCAGTACTTC.

The chain employs TRBV20-1 and TRBJ2-1, with TRBD2 matching over 11 bases. Germline lookup yields CDR1 DFQATT and CDR2 SNEGSKA (reference sequence). The CDR3 loop spans 17 amino acids. The V gene end was trimmed by 6 bases and the J gene end by 1 base; junction bases not matched to a gene: 11. CDR3 in amino acids: CSATASGGPTSYNEQFF. CDR3 coding DNA: TGCAGTGCCACGGCTAGCGGGGGGCCAACTTCCTACAATGAGCAGTTCTTC.

The gene calls are TRBV2 and TRBJ2-7, with D possibly being TRBD2 (5 bases). V lost 8 bases, J lost 6 bases, and 32 bases lay in between. CDR1 and CDR2 from the germline V gene are SNHLY and FYNNEI. There are 18 residues in the CDR3. This chain's CDR3 is CASPLNRVNGNSAGEQYF. In nucleotides, the CDR3 is TGTGCCAGCCCCTTGAATCGGGTTAATGGGAACTCGGCGGGCGAGCAGTACTTC.